Listed here are 27 T cell receptor beta chains from one sample, sequenced in a study of PD-1 blockade in mismatch repair-deficient tumors. The data were produced by immunoSEQ multiplex PCR, yet TCRdb's version contains in-frame clones alone and is incomplete. The sample lists 55,000 to 85,000 clones; almost 80% were seen once. The material sequenced was peripheral blood, taken 2 weeks after starting pembrolizumab. The origin of the receptors is an adult with mismatch repair-deficient cancer.

The J gene is TRBJ2-3, the V gene TRBV7-3, with D perhaps TRBD2 (5 bases). Trimming took off 3 bases at V and 3 bases at J, with 7 bases between the two ends. This CDR3 is 13 amino acids long. Germline assignment: CDR1 SGHTA and CDR2 FQGTGA. The CDR3 sequence: CASSLEETDTQYF. CDR3 DNA: TGTGCCAGCAGCTTGGAGGAGACAGATACGCAGTATTTT.

The V gene is TRBV7-3, the J gene TRBJ2-1; 9 bases align to TRBD1. V lost 5 bases, J lost 1 base, and 6 bases stayed unmatched. Germline V lookup: CDR1 SGHTA, CDR2 FQGTGA. The CDR3 runs to 16 residues. The CDR3 spells CASSQQGAQSYNEQFF. The CDR3 DNA reads as TGTGCCAGCAGCCAACAGGGGGCGCAATCCTACAATGAGCAGTTCTTC.

The V gene is TRBV6-1, the J gene TRBJ2-6; D gene ambiguous. The CDR3 runs to 13 residues. The germline gives CDR1 MNHNS, CDR2 SASEGT. With 10 bases removed from V and 0 bases from J, the gap between germline ends came to 7 bases. The CDR3 protein is CATMYSGANVLTF. In DNA form, the CDR3 reads TGTGCCACGATGTACTCTGGGGCCAACGTCCTGACTTTC.

The J gene is TRBJ1-4, the V gene TRBV5-1; D not resolved. The V gene's germline CDR1 is SGHRS and CDR2 YFSETQ. This CDR3 comprises 16 residues. V lost 0 bases and J lost 3, with 12 bases in between. Here the CDR3 reads CASSLGRDAANEKLFF. CDR3 DNA: TGCGCCAGCAGCTTGGGGCGGGATGCGGCTAATGAAAAACTGTTTTTT.

The CDR3 loop is CASSPQVTGANYGYTF. The CDR3 DNA follows: TGCGCCAGCAGCCCCCAAGTTACGGGGGCTAACTATGGCTACACCTTC. The chain joins TRBV5-1 to TRBJ1-2, with D perhaps matching TRBD1 (5 bases). The CDR3 has 16 amino acids. V shed 4 bases and J shed 0 bases, with 16 bases lying between them. From germline, CDR1 is SGHRS and CDR2 YFSETQ.

This clone was seen only a few times. The junction departs from germline at one end; a sequencing error may be responsible. The rearrangement links TRBV7-7 to TRBJ2-5; perhaps D is TRBD1 or TRBD2 (5 bases each). Per germline, CDR1 SSHAT and CDR2 FNYEAQ (reference sequence). This CDR3 has 13 residues. The CDR3 is CASSWGRQETQYF. CDR3 in DNA: TGTGCTAGCAGCTGGGGACGGCAAGAGACCCAGTACTTC.

The chain recombines TRBV28 with TRBJ1-1; D ambiguous. The germline CDR1 and CDR2 sequences are MDHEN and SYDVKM. The CDR3 covers 11 residues. The V end was cut by 2 bases, the J end by 7 bases, with 5 bases between. CDR3 amino acids: CASSLHSEAFF. In nucleotides, the CDR3 is TGTGCCAGCAGTTTACACAGTGAAGCTTTCTTT.

The CDR3 DNA reads TGCAGCGTTGAAGATCCCGGACAGGGGGGCGCTTTCTTT. Residues: CSVEDPGQGGAFF. The V and J genes are TRBV29-1 and TRBJ1-1; the match to TRBD1 covers 10 bases. The V and J ends lost 0 bases and 11 bases, in that order; junction bases with no gene match: 6. CDR3 length: 13 residues. From germline, CDR1 is SQVTM and CDR2 ANQGSEA.

This clone was observed a single time. J is TRBJ2-2 and V is TRBV9, with TRBD2 matching over 7 bases. Germline lookup yields CDR1 SGDLS and CDR2 YYNGEE. V lost 0 bases to trimming and J lost 2 bases; unmatched junction nucleotides: 4. The CDR3 has 16 amino acids. The CDR3 nucleotides read TGTGCCAGCAGCGTAGGGGGCGGGAGTAACACCGGGGAGCTGTTTTTT. Translated, it gives CASSVGGGSNTGELFF. The full variable domain, its missing parts supplied by reference TRBV9 and TRBJ2-2, is DSGVTQTPKHLITATGQRVTLRCSPRSGDLSVYWYQQSLDQGLQFLIQYYNGEERAKGNILERFSAQQFPDLHSELNLSSLELGDSALYFCASSVGGGSNTGELFFGEGSRLTVL.

This clone appeared once. J is TRBJ2-5 and V is TRBV11-2; D ambiguous. The CDR3 is made up of 14 amino acids. Germline V lookup: CDR1 SGHAT, CDR2 FQNNGV. V gave up 2 bases and J gave up 4 bases, with 11 bases separating them. In nucleotides, the CDR3 is TGTGCCAGCAGCTTATCCGCCACCCGAGAGACCCAGTACTTC. This gives the protein CASSLSATRETQYF.

This clone occurred once. The V and J genes are TRBV5-1 and TRBJ2-1, with 11 bases matching TRBD2. The CDR3 covers 18 residues. Germline CDR1 and CDR2: SGHRS and YFSETQ. The ends lost 0 bases at V and 0 bases at J; junction bases unmatched: 5. CDR3 sequence: CASSLVSGRAGSYNEQFF. As DNA, the CDR3 is TGCGCCAGCAGCTTGGTTAGCGGGAGGGCCGGCTCCTACAATGAGCAGTTCTTC.

The chain joins TRBV28 to TRBJ2-4; D is possibly TRBD2 (6 bases). The V gene lost 6 bases and the J gene lost 2 bases, with 14 bases spanning the gap. The CDR3 has 15 amino acids. Per germline, CDR1 MDHEN and CDR2 SYDVKM. The CDR3 here is CASRWGSGPKNIQYF. For the CDR3, the DNA is TGTGCCAGCAGATGGGGGAGCGGGCCCAAAAACATTCAGTACTTC. The whole variable domain, remainder taken from reference TRBV28 and TRBJ2-4, is DVKVTQSSRYLVKRTGEKVFLECVQDMDHENMFWYRQDPGLGLRLIYFSYDVKMKEKGDIPEGYSVSREKKERFSLILESASTNQTSMYLCASRWGSGPKNIQYFGAGTRLSVL.

The V gene is TRBV4-1, the J gene TRBJ1-5; D is unclear. Trimming cost V 0 bases and J 11 bases, with 11 bases left between them. Per the germline V gene, CDR1 is MGHRA and CDR2 is YSYEKL. CDR3 size: 13 residues. CDR3 bases: TGCGCCAGCAGCCAAGATGGCGGTAGTGCCCAGCATTTT. Translation gives CASSQDGGSAQHF.

The chain employs TRBV9 and TRBJ2-5; D assignment may be TRBD1 or TRBD2 (6 bases each). CDR3 length: 15 amino acids. Germline CDR1 reads SGDLS; CDR2 reads YYNGEE. Trimming shortened V by 0 bases and J by 1 base, and 10 bases separated the two germline ends. In DNA, the CDR3 is TGTGCCAGCAGCGTAGGGGGGGCGGGCCAAGAGACCCAGTACTTC. This encodes CASSVGGAGQETQYF.

The rearrangement links TRBV11-1 to TRBJ2-3; TRBD2 agrees at 7 bases. V shed 4 bases and J 6 bases; nucleotides not matched to a gene: 10. Germline-derived CDR1 and CDR2 are SGHAT and FQDESV (reference sequence). The CDR3 totals 15 residues. The chain's CDR3 is CASSSLGGILDTQYF. CDR3 coding DNA: TGTGCCAGCAGCTCCCTGGGAGGGATTTTGGATACGCAGTATTTT.

This clone was counted once. This chain connects TRBV19 to TRBJ2-5; 7 bases map to TRBD1. Germline V gives CDR1 LNHDA, CDR2 SQIVND (reference sequence). V shed 3 bases, J shed 2 bases, and the junction held 6 bases outside the gene matches. The CDR3 totals 15 residues. In DNA form, the CDR3 reads TGTGCCAGTAGTATGCTGGTGGGACAGCAAGAGACCCAGTACTTC. Its protein product is CASSMLVGQQETQYF.

The chain is built from TRBV28 and TRBJ2-7, with unresolved D. Trimming left V 5 bases short and J 0 bases short, with 14 bases between. Germline assignment: CDR1 MDHEN and CDR2 SYDVKM. The length of the CDR3 is 15 residues. CDR3 in DNA: TGTGCCAGCAGTCCGACGTCTATCAGCTCCTACGAGCAGTACTTC. It specifies CASSPTSISSYEQYF.

This chain joins TRBV7-3 and TRBJ1-2; D might be TRBD1 (5 bases). The germline gives CDR1 SGHTA, CDR2 FQGTGA. The CDR3 loop spans 13 amino acids. V lost 5 bases to trimming and J lost 7 bases, with 14 bases between them. In DNA form, the CDR3 reads TGTGCCAGCAGCCTCGGCGGGGGTGGTGGCTACACCTTC. It codes for CASSLGGGGGYTF. Together with reference TRBV7-3 and TRBJ1-2, the CDR3 gives the full variable domain: GAGVSQTPSNKVTEKGKYVELRCDPISGHTALYWYRQSLGQGPEFLIYFQGTGAADDSGLPNDRFFAVRPEGSVSTLKIQRTERGDSAVYLCASSLGGGGGYTFGSGTRLTVV.

The rearrangement joins TRBV2 to TRBJ2-7; D possibly corresponds to TRBD2 (6 bases). Trimming removed 4 bases at V and 2 bases at J, with 12 bases between. Germline loops: CDR1 SNHLY, CDR2 FYNNEI. CDR3 size: 14 residues. CDR3 residues: CASSAEGGPYEQYF. CDR3 nucleotides: TGTGCCAGCAGTGCGGAGGGAGGCCCCTACGAGCAGTACTTC.

This clone was observed a single time. V gene TRBV11-3 combines with J gene TRBJ2-1; D uncertain. The V end was cut by 2 bases, the J end by 6 bases, with 5 bases between. The V gene's germline CDR1 is SGHNT and CDR2 YENEEA. The CDR3 has 12 residues. In DNA form, the CDR3 reads TGTGCCAGCAGCTTAAAAGGCAATGAGCAGTTCTTC. Amino acid sequence: CASSLKGNEQFF.

V and J are TRBV30 and TRBJ1-2; possible D gene TRBD1, 6 bases. The CDR3 spans 14 residues. The ends were cut back, 0 bases at V and 6 bases at J, with 14 bases in the middle. Germline loops: CDR1 GTSNPN, CDR2 SVGIG (reference sequence). As DNA, the CDR3 is TGTGCCTGGAGTGTTAACAGGGCGTCGCATGGCTACACCTTC. It encodes CAWSVNRASHGYTF. The whole variable domain, filled in from reference TRBV30 and TRBJ1-2, reads SQTIHQWPATLVQPVGSPLSLECTVEGTSNPNLYWYRQAAGRGLQLLFYSVGIGQISSEVPQNLSASRPQDRQFILSSKKLLLSDSGFYLCAWSVNRASHGYTFGSGTRLTVV.

V usage is TRBV6-1 and J usage is TRBJ2-3; 8 bases fit TRBD2. V lost 2 bases and J lost 6; bases outside the gene matches: 10. The CDR3 contains 16 residues. The germline CDR1 and CDR2 sequences are MNHNS and SASEGT. For the CDR3, the DNA is TGTGCCAGCAGTGAATGGAACAGCGGGAGTCCGGATACGCAGTATTTT. This gives the protein CASSEWNSGSPDTQYF.

The genes are TRBV7-3 and TRBJ1-1, with D unclear. The CDR3 contains 15 residues. Trimming left V 2 bases short and J 3 bases short, with 13 bases between. Germline V lookup: CDR1 SGHTA, CDR2 FQGTGA. CDR3 in DNA: TGTGCCAGCAGCTTAGGGCTGGGCAGCTACACTGAAGCTTTCTTT. This sequence encodes CASSLGLGSYTEAFF.

The chain combines TRBV7-9 with TRBJ1-3; D is ambiguous. Between the trimmed V and J ends, which lost 3 bases and 0 bases, there was a span of 9 bases. CDR3 length equals 15 residues. Germline lookup yields CDR1 SEHNR and CDR2 FQNEAQ (reference sequence). The CDR3 here is CASSFDGRSGNTIYF. The CDR3 nucleotides read TGTGCCAGCAGCTTTGACGGGCGCTCTGGAAACACCATATATTTT.

The CDR3 coding sequence is TGTGCCAGCAGCTTAGTGCGGCTAGCGGACGAGCAGTACTTC. Translating gives CASSLVRLADEQYF. The chain uses TRBV7-6 and TRBJ2-7; 7 positions agree with TRBD2. The CDR3 totals 14 residues. Per the germline V gene, CDR1 is SGHVS and CDR2 is FNYEAQ. Trimming removed 1 base from V and 5 bases from J; junction bases left unmatched: 5.

This rearrangement joins TRBV30 to TRBJ1-3; 10 bases line up with TRBD1. The V segment lost 5 bases and the J segment 7 bases; nucleotides outside the gene matches: 5. The CDR3 is 13 amino acids. Germline V gene sequence: CDR1 GTSNPN, CDR2 SVGIG (reference sequence). DNA of the CDR3: TGTGCCTGGTCCCCGGGACAGGGGAACACCATATATTTT. Amino acids: CAWSPGQGNTIYF.

CDR3 region: CASSLWDRPSGYQPQHF. The CDR3 DNA follows: TGTGCCAGCAGCTTGTGGGACAGGCCCTCTGGGTATCAGCCCCAGCATTTT. The chain has TRBV5-6 and TRBJ1-5; 8 bases fit TRBD1. Germline CDR1 and CDR2: SGHDT and YYEEEE. This CDR3 is built from 17 residues. Germline trimming cut 1 base from V and 5 bases from J; bases unmatched to any gene: 11.